This TCR beta chain derives from a study of blood T cells in healthy people across ages. Germline CDR1 and CDR2: SGHNT and YYREEE (reference sequence). With V trimmed by 3 bases and J by 5 bases, 7 bases remained unmatched. CDR3 length equals 15 residues. As regards this clonotype: Its antigen remains unknown.

Whole-study results and caveats: Long-lived donors carried more naive CD4+ cells and greater diversity than aged donors.

Using a J-beta primer mix together with a sample-barcoded 5' primer, a second PCR was run for about 6 to 11 cycles. Via MiXCR, TCRdb re-called the 5' RACE reads, giving one row per CDR3 protein. In the table there are 730,000 or so distinct CDR3 sequences, roughly 43% of which are singletons. The TCR sequence derives from a woman aged 60-70 years in good health. V usage is TRBV5-4 and J usage is TRBJ2-1; 8 bases are a match to TRBD1. Sequencing was carried out using blood. The CDR3 DNA follows: TGTGCCAGCAGCTACGGACAGGGTTCCCACAATGAGCAGTTCTTC. Translated, it gives CASSYGQGSHNEQFF.